Below, 3 T cell receptor beta chains from the same sample are listed, as sequenced in a study of CD8+ T cells in alopecia areata. In each case, RNA was isolated and then reverse transcribed into cDNA as the sequencing template. The assay was immunoSEQ multiplex PCR, and TCRdb's table has in-frame clones only and misses some. The table has about 150,000 clones, 50% to 60% seen once. Sequencing was carried out using CD4+ T cells sorted from blood. The receptors stem from a human donor in good health.

CDR3 sequence reads: CASSSVRGRETQYF. CDR3 in DNA: TGTGCCAGCAGCTCCGTACGGGGACGAGAGACCCAGTACTTC. V is TRBV7-9 and J is TRBJ2-5; D may match TRBD1 or TRBD2 (5 bases each). The V gene's germline CDR1 is SEHNR and CDR2 FQNEAQ (reference sequence). The V end was cut by 4 bases, the J end by 4 bases, with 13 bases between. This CDR3 comprises 14 residues.

The J gene is TRBJ1-5, the V gene TRBV23-1; weak D call: TRBD1 (5 bases). TRBV23-1 is an ORF; its function is uncertain. This CDR3 region has 13 residues. V lost 3 bases, J lost 2 bases, and 5 bases lay in between. CDR3 DNA sequence: TGCGCCAGCAGTCAGGGGGGCAATCAGCCCCAGCATTTT. Translated, it gives CASSQGGNQPQHF.

The rearrangement links TRBV19 to TRBJ1-5; TRBD1 agrees at 8 bases. V lost 6 bases to trimming and J lost 0 bases; unmatched junction nucleotides: 4. The CDR3 length is 15 residues. Germline V gene data show CDR1 as LNHDA and CDR2 as SQIVND (reference sequence). Here the CDR3 DNA reads TGTGCCAGTAGGACAGGGGCATATAGCAATCAGCCCCAGCATTTT. It is translated as CASRTGAYSNQPQHF.